What follows is one T cell receptor beta chain and its context. V lost 6 bases and J lost 5; bases outside the gene matches: 10. CDR1 is MGHDK and CDR2 is SYGVNS in the germline V gene. The CDR3 loop spans 15 amino acids. The data were produced by immunoSEQ multiplex PCR, yet TCRdb's version contains in-frame clones alone and is incomplete. The sample holds nearly 1 million clones, 60% to 85% seen once. The data stem from a study of shared clonotypes between healthy human individuals. Study overall: Per donor, three plates held CD4 naive cells, three held CD4 memory, two held CD8 naive and one held CD8 memory.

This sequence was found in a man aged 18 to 29 in good health. The chain employs TRBV25-1 and TRBJ1-1, with 9 bases fitting TRBD1. The sequenced sample consisted of memory CD4+ T cells sorted from blood. Subset described: CD45RA-negative fraction. CDR3 loop: CASSQNRGLGTEAFF. DNA for the CDR3: TGTGCCAGCAGCCAAAACAGGGGGCTAGGGACTGAAGCTTTCTTT.